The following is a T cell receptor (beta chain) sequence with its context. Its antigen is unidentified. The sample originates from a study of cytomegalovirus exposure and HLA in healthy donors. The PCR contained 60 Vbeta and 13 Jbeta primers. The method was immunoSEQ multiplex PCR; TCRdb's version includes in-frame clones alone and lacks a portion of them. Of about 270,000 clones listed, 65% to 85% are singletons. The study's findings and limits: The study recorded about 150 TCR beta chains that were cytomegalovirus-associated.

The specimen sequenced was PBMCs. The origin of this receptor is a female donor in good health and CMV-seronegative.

The CDR3 nucleotides are TGTGCCAGCAGTCTAGCGGGAGCGTTAACCGGGGAGCTGTTTTTT. It translates to CASSLAGALTGELFF. The V gene is TRBV27, the J gene TRBJ2-2; TRBD2 aligns across 10 bases. The CDR3 totals 15 residues. Per germline, CDR1 MNHEY and CDR2 SMNVEV (reference sequence). The V gene end was trimmed by 5 bases and the J gene end by 5 bases; junction bases not matched to a gene: 5.